A selection of T cell receptor beta chains follows, all from one sample in a study of cytomegalovirus exposure and HLA in healthy donors. The repertoire was sequenced with immunoSEQ multiplex PCR; TCRdb's copy has only in-frame clones and lacks some. Of tens of thousands of clones listed, 80% are singletons. Sequenced sample: PBMCs. These receptor sequences come from a woman in her forties or fifties in good health and CMV-seropositive. Each CDR3 is given with its conserved first and last residue.

>TRBV5-4|TRBJ2-2
CASSLVQGANTGELFF
>TRBV19|TRBJ2-2
CASSIVEVGELFF
>TRBV9|TRBJ2-1
CASSVKVTSDSYNEQFF
>TRBV2|TRBJ2-5
CASSEVKGQGEDQETQYF
>TRBV13|TRBJ2-5
CASSPRGNQETQYF
>TRBV11-3|TRBJ1-1
CASSDREDTEAFF
>TRBV2|TRBJ2-3
CANGREVTDTQYF
>TRBV5-4|TRBJ2-7
CASSSSSYEQYF
>TRBV2|TRBJ1-1
CASLDRTGGMSTEAFF
>TRBV2|TRBJ1-1
CASSKQGNTEAFF
>TRBV6-5|TRBJ2-1
CASSYASGTGEFF
>TRBV18|TRBJ2-5
CASSPLGLAETQETQYF
>TRBV6-5|TRBJ1-1
CASSLQQNTEAFF
>TRBV6-4|TRBJ1-2
CASSDSSSGGLHSGYTF
>TRBV6-5|TRBJ1-1
CASSSRGVGGVLQAFF
>TRBV2|TRBJ2-1
CASSAQAAYNEQFF
>TRBV7-9|TRBJ2-3
CASSLATSGSDTQYF
>TRBV7-3|TRBJ2-3
CASSLYATDTQYF
>TRBV15|TRBJ2-3
CATRERGLTDTQYF
>TRBV6-5|TRBJ1-6
CASSYEDRGAAPLHF
>TRBV6-1|TRBJ2-3
CASSEAGSTQYF
>TRBV5-1|TRBJ2-7
CASSSGHGTSGGAGYEQYF
>TRBV6-5|TRBJ1-5
CASSYSRDSQPQHF
>TRBV5-1|TRBJ2-5
CASTTRTGSETQYF
>TRBV7-3|TRBJ2-5
CASSLREGETQYF
>TRBV29-1|TRBJ2-3
CSVVGGVTDTQYF
>TRBV6-5|TRBJ1-1
CASSESLRQYLF
>TRBV19|TRBJ1-1
CASSITGNTEAFF
>TRBV23-1|TRBJ2-1
CASSQSEIREWGTGIYNEQFF
>TRBV9|TRBJ2-5
CASSTGGADETQYF
>TRBV15|TRBJ2-1
CATSKDSYNEQFF
>TRBV5-1|TRBJ1-1
CASSLKAKNTEAFF
>TRBV6-6|TRBJ1-1
CASSAPGGNTEAFF
>TRBV6-1|TRBJ2-2
CASSFYGELFF
>TRBV5-1|TRBJ2-2
CASSRDRGAGELFF
>TRBV6-1|TRBJ2-3
CASSTGLAGNTQYF
>TRBV5-5|TRBJ2-7
CASSLGDGTYYEQYF
>TRBV6-1|TRBJ2-1
CASSETGSNEQFF
>TRBV30|TRBJ2-7
CAWSRTGPSYEQYF
>TRBV19|TRBJ2-5
CASSIGLRQETQYF
>TRBV6-1|TRBJ2-3
CASSATSGATDTQYF
>TRBV5-1|TRBJ2-3
CASSFYRGDTQYF
>TRBV21-1|TRBJ1-5
CASGGIGGGQPQHF
>TRBV18|TRBJ1-2
CASSPRDFSGYTF
>TRBV30|TRBJ1-3
CAWSVGGASGGNTIYF
>TRBV5-1|TRBJ2-5
CASSLAERPQTQYF
>TRBV7-3|TRBJ1-3
CASSSGSGNTIYF